These T cell receptor beta chains were read from a single sample in a study of Graves' ophthalmopathy and Graves' hyperthyroidism. TCRdb processed the multiplex PCR reads anew with MiXCR; each CDR3 protein has one entry. The sample shows some 750,000 distinct CDR3 sequences, roughly two fifths of them seen only once. Sequenced material: peripheral blood. The receptors shown here come from an adult man with Graves' ophthalmopathy. Each CDR3 is given with its conserved first and last residue. The order of the fields is V gene, clone size, D gene, J gene, CDR3 DNA, CDR3 protein. A D gene is named only where the DNA matches it firmly. Rows give clone size only sometimes, using once, few, many, or a class for an expanded clone.

V: TRBV29-1; size: many; D: -; J: TRBJ1-1; DNA: TGCAGCGTTGAAGAAGGTCGTATTTTAAACACTGAAGCTTTCTTT; CDR3: CSVEEGRILNTEAFF
V: TRBV11-2; size: few; D: -; J: TRBJ2-7; DNA: TGTGCCAGCAGCTTAGGTGGAGGTCGTCCTATCGGTCGACGGGGAAGCTCCTACGAGCAGTACTTC; CDR3: CASSLGGGRPIGRRGSSYEQYF
V: TRBV10-2; size: few; D: -; J: TRBJ1-2; DNA: TGTGCCAGCAGAGAGGACTGGAAAGCGAAGGGCTACACCTTC; CDR3: CASREDWKAKGYTF
V: TRBV7-9; size: -; D: TRBD1; J: TRBJ1-2; DNA: TGTGCCAGCGCTATAGGGACAGGGAACTATGGCTACACCTTC; CDR3: CASAIGTGNYGYTF
V: TRBV10-3; size: -; D: TRBD1; J: TRBJ1-6; DNA: TGTGCCAGCAGTGAAGTTGGGACAGGGGATTCACCCCTCCACTTT; CDR3: CASSEVGTGDSPLHF
V: TRBV7-2; size: -; D: TRBD2; J: TRBJ2-5; DNA: TGTGCCAGCAGCTTATCGAGACTAGCGGGACTCGAGACCCAGGACTTC; CDR3: CASSLSRLAGLETQDF
V: TRBV7-9; size: -; D: -; J: TRBJ1-1; DNA: TGTGCCAGCAACTTGGTTGCAGGGGTAAAAACTGAAGCTTTCTTT; CDR3: CASNLVAGVKTEAFF
V: TRBV25-1; size: many; D: -; J: TRBJ2-7; DNA: TGTGCCAGCAGTGACGGAAACGCGAACGAGCAGTACTTC; CDR3: CASSDGNANEQYF
V: TRBV19; size: many; D: -; J: TRBJ1-5; DNA: TGTGCCAGTAGTCCAGGACAGACTGGGGGCAATCAGCCCCAGCATTTT; CDR3: CASSPGQTGGNQPQHF
V: TRBV9; size: many; D: TRBD1; J: TRBJ1-6; DNA: TGTGCCAGCAGCGAGGGACAGGGGCCTGGTAATTCACCCCTCCACTTT; CDR3: CASSEGQGPGNSPLHF
V: TRBV10-3; size: -; D: TRBD1; J: TRBJ1-2; DNA: TGTGCCATCAGTGATAAGGGGGCGTACAATGGCTACACCTTC; CDR3: CAISDKGAYNGYTF
V: TRBV5-1; size: few; D: TRBD1; J: TRBJ1-2; DNA: TGCGCCAGCAGCTCCGGGACAGGGGAACATGGCTACACCTTC; CDR3: CASSSGTGEHGYTF
V: TRBV6-5; size: few; D: -; J: TRBJ2-5; DNA: TGCGCCAGCAGTTACTCTCCGGGGAGGTCGGAGACCCAGTACTTC; CDR3: CASSYSPGRSETQYF
V: TRBV7-9; size: -; D: -; J: TRBJ2-7; DNA: TGCGCCAGCAGCCAACTTCGGGTAGGGGTTGCGAGTGAGCAGTACTTC; CDR3: CASSQLRVGVASEQYF
V: TRBV7-9; size: -; D: -; J: TRBJ1-2; DNA: TGTGCCAGCGGTGGCCCAATCACCTTC; CDR3: CASGGPITF
V: TRBV11-2; size: -; D: -; J: TRBJ1-4; DNA: TGTGCCGGCAGGGACCACAGCGCAACTAATGAAAAACTGTTTTTT; CDR3: CAGRDHSATNEKLFF
V: TRBV5-6; size: few; D: TRBD2; J: TRBJ2-7; DNA: TGTGCCAGCAGCCAATTGGGAGGGGTCTCCTACGAGCAGTACTTC; CDR3: CASSQLGGVSYEQYF
V: TRBV7-9; size: few; D: -; J: TRBJ2-2; DNA: TGTGCCAGCAAAAGAGACACCGGGGAGCTGTTTTTT; CDR3: CASKRDTGELFF
V: TRBV13; size: few; D: -; J: TRBJ2-7; DNA: TGTGCCAGCAGCTTAAGCGGGCCGGCCTACGAGCAGTACTTC; CDR3: CASSLSGPAYEQYF
V: TRBV29-1; size: -; D: -; J: TRBJ2-5; DNA: TGCAGCGTTATCGGGCACCAAGAGACCCAGTACTTC; CDR3: CSVIGHQETQYF
V: TRBV29-1; size: many; D: TRBD1; J: TRBJ1-5; DNA: TGCAGCGTGGGCTACGGGACAGGGGGCAACCAGCCCCAGCATTTT; CDR3: CSVGYGTGGNQPQHF
V: TRBV20-1; size: -; D: TRBD2; J: TRBJ2-1; DNA: TGCAGTGCTACCCGTCCTAGCGGGGGAGACAATGAGCAGTTCTTC; CDR3: CSATRPSGGDNEQFF
V: TRBV20-1; size: few; D: -; J: TRBJ1-1; DNA: TGCAGTGCTAGAGGGGCGGCAGGCACTGAAGCTTTCTTT; CDR3: CSARGAAGTEAFF
V: TRBV29-1; size: few; D: TRBD1; J: TRBJ1-5; DNA: TGCAGCGTTGACACAGGGGGCAATCAGCCCCAGCATTTT; CDR3: CSVDTGGNQPQHF
V: TRBV2; size: -; D: TRBD1; J: TRBJ2-7; DNA: TGCGCCAGCAGCCAGGCAGGGGGCTTAATCGAGCAGTACTTC; CDR3: CASSQAGGLIEQYF
V: TRBV7-2; size: many; D: TRBD1; J: TRBJ1-3; DNA: TGTGCCAGCAGGCCGATCAGGACAGGGGTTCGAAACACCATATATTTT; CDR3: CASRPIRTGVRNTIYF
V: TRBV25-1; size: few; D: -; J: TRBJ1-6; DNA: TGTGCCAGCAGCATGGGAAATAATTCACCCCTCCACTTT; CDR3: CASSMGNNSPLHF
V: TRBV20-1; size: few; D: TRBD2; J: TRBJ2-7; DNA: TGCAGTGCTACGGCTAGCGGGAAATCTCGGGAGCAGTACTTC; CDR3: CSATASGKSREQYF
V: TRBV20-1; size: few; D: TRBD1; J: TRBJ2-7; DNA: TGCAGTGCTGGGACAGGGGAGTTCTACGAGCAGTACTTC; CDR3: CSAGTGEFYEQYF
V: TRBV10-3; size: few; D: -; J: TRBJ1-3; DNA: TGTGCCAGCAGTCGAGCGACAGGCTCTGGAAACACCATATATTTT; CDR3: CASSRATGSGNTIYF
V: TRBV7-2; size: -; D: TRBD2; J: TRBJ2-2; DNA: TGCGCCAGCAGCTTGAATATAGCGGGGGCTAACACCGGGGAGCTGTTTTTT; CDR3: CASSLNIAGANTGELFF
V: TRBV10-3; size: many; D: TRBD1; J: TRBJ2-6; DNA: TGTGCCATCAGTTTGACAGGGGGATCTGGGGCCAACGTCCTGACTTTC; CDR3: CAISLTGGSGANVLTF
V: TRBV19; size: many; D: -; J: TRBJ2-5; DNA: TGTGCCAGTAGTCGGGGGCCAGGGCAGAAGACCCAGTACTTC; CDR3: CASSRGPGQKTQYF
V: TRBV4-2; size: -; D: TRBD2; J: TRBJ2-5; DNA: TGTGCCAGCAGCCAAGGGACTAGCGGAAACCAAGAGACCCAGTACTTC; CDR3: CASSQGTSGNQETQYF
V: TRBV12-3/TRBV12-4; size: -; D: -; J: TRBJ1-6; DNA: TGTGCCAGCACCCCCTCCGGGGCAGGAGGTAGTTCACCCCTCCACTTT; CDR3: CASTPSGAGGSSPLHF
V: TRBV29-1; size: few; D: -; J: TRBJ1-1; DNA: TGCAGCGTTCCCCCTAGGGAGGGGAACACTGAAGCTTTCTTT; CDR3: CSVPPREGNTEAFF
V: TRBV10-3; size: -; D: TRBD1; J: TRBJ1-1; DNA: TGTGCCAGCAGTGAAGACAGGGCCTTTCTTCTGAACACTGAAGCTTTCTTT; CDR3: CASSEDRAFLLNTEAFF
V: TRBV2; size: -; D: TRBD1; J: TRBJ1-1; DNA: TGTGCCAGCAGTTACGTCGGGACAGGGGTTCGGAACACTGAAGCTTTCTTT; CDR3: CASSYVGTGVRNTEAFF
V: TRBV29-1; size: once; D: TRBD1; J: TRBJ2-5; DNA: TGCAGCGTTGGAGGGGACAGGGGGGCGGCCCAGTACTTC; CDR3: CSVGGDRGAAQYF